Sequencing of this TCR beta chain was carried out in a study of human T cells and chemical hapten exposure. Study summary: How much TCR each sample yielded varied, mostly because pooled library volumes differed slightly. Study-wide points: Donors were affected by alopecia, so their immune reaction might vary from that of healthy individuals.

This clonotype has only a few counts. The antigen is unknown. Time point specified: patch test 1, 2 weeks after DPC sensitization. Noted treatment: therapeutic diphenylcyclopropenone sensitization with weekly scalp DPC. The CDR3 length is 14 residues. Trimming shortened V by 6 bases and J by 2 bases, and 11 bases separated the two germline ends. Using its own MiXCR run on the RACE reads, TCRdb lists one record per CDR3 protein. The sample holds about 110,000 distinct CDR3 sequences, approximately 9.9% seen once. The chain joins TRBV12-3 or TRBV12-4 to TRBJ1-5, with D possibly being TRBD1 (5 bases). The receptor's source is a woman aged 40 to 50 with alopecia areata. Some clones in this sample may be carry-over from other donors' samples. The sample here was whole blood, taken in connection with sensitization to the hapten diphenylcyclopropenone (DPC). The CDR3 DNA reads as TGTGCCAGCAGACAGGATGGGGGCAATCAGCCCCAGCATTTT. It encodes CASRQDGGNQPQHF.